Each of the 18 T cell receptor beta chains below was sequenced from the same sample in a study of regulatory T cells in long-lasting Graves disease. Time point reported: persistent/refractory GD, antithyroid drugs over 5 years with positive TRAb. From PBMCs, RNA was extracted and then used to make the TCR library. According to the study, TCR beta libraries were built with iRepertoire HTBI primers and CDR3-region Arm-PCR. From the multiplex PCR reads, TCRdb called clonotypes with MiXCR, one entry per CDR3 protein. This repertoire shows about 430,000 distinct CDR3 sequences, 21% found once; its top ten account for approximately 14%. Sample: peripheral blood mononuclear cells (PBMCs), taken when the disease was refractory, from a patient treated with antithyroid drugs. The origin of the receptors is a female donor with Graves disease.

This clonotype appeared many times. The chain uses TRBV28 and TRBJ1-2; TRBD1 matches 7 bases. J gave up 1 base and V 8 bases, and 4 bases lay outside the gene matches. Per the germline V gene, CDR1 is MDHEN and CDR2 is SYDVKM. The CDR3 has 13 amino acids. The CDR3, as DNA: TGTGCCAGCCGGGACAGAAGTAACTATGGCTACACCTTC. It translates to CASRDRSNYGYTF.

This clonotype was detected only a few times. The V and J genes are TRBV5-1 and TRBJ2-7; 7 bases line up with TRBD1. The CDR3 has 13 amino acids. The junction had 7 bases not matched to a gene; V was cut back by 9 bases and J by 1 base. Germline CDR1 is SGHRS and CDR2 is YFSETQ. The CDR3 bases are TGCGCCACAACTTGGGACAGTTCCTACGAGCAGTACTTC. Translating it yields CATTWDSSYEQYF.

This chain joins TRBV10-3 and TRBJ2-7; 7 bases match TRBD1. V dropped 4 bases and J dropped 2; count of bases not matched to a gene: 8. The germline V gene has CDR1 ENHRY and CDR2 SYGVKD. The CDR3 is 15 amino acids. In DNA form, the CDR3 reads TGTGCCATCAGTGCAGATACAGGGGCCGCCTACGAGCAGTACTTC. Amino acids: CAISADTGAAYEQYF.

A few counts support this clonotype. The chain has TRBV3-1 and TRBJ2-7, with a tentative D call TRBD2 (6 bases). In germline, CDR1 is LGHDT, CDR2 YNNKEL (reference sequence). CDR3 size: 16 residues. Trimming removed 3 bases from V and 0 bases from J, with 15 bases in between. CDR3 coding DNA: TGTGCCAGCAGCCATTCCGGGACTCTGAGCTCCTACGAGCAGTACTTC. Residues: CASSHSGTLSSYEQYF.

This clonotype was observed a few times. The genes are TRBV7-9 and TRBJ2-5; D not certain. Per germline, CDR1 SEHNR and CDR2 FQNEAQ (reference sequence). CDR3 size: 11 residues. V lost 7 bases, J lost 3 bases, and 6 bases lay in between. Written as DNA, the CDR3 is TGTGCCAGCAACACAGAAGAGACCCAGTACTTC. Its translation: CASNTEETQYF.

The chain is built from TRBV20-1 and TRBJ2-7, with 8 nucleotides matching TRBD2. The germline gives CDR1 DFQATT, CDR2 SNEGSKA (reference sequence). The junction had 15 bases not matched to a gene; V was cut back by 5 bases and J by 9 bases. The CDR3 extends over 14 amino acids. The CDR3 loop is CSAVGRGPQSGQYF. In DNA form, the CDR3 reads TGCAGTGCTGTCGGGAGGGGACCGCAATCAGGGCAGTACTTC.

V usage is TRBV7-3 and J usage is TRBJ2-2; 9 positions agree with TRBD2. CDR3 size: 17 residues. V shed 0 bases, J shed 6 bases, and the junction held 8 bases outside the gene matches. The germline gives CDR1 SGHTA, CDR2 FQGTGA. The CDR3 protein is CASSLTLVAGAPGELFF. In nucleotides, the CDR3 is TGTGCCAGCAGCTTAACTTTGGTAGCGGGAGCCCCCGGGGAGCTGTTTTTT.

Here the CDR3 DNA reads TGTGCCAGCAGCCCACAGGGTGCCACTGAAGCTTTCTTT. It is translated as CASSPQGATEAFF. This chain uses TRBV7-8 with TRBJ1-1; possibly TRBD1 for D (6 bases). Germline V lookup: CDR1 SGHVS, CDR2 FQNEAQ. The CDR3 length is 13 residues. The V gene lost 5 bases and the J gene lost 4 bases, with 11 bases spanning the gap.

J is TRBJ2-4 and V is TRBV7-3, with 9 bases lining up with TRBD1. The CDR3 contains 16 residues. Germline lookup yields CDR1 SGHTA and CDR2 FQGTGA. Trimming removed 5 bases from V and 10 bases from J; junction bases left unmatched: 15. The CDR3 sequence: CASSPGTGSGKGIQYF. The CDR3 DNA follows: TGTGCCAGCAGCCCCGGGACAGGGAGTGGGAAAGGGATTCAGTACTTC.

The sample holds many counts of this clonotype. The CDR3 loop reads CATSRAGTGEETQYF. The CDR3 nucleotides read TGTGCCACCAGCAGAGCCGGAACAGGGGAAGAGACCCAGTACTTC. V gene TRBV15 combines with J gene TRBJ2-5; 7 bases match TRBD1. The V segment lost 1 base and the J segment 3 bases; nucleotides outside the gene matches: 5. This CDR3 is built from 15 residues. Germline-derived CDR1 and CDR2 are LNHNV and YYDKDF (reference sequence). The full variable domain, rest sourced from reference TRBV15 and TRBJ2-5, is DAMVIQNPRYQVTQFGKPVTLSCSQTLNHNVMYWYQQKSSQAPKLLFHYYDKDFNNEADTPDNFQSRRPNTSFCFLDIRSPGLGDTAMYLCATSRAGTGEETQYFGPGTRLLVL.

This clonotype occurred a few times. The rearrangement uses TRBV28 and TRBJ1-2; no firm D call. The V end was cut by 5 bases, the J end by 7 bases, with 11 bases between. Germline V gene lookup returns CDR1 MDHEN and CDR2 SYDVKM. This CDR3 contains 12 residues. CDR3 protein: CASSPLLSGYTF. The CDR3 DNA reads TGTGCCAGCAGTCCCCTTCTCTCTGGCTACACCTTC.

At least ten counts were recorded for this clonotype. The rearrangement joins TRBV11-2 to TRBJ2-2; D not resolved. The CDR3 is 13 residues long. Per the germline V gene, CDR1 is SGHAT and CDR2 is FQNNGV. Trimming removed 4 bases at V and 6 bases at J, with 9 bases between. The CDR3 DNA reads TGTGCCAGCAGCTCCTCATCGGCCGGGGAGCTGTTTTTT. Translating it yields CASSSSSAGELFF.

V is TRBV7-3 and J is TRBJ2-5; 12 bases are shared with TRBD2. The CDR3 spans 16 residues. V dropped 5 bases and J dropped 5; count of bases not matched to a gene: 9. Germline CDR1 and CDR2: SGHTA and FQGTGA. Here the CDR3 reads CASSPGASGRAETQYF. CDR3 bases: TGTGCCAGCAGCCCGGGGGCTAGCGGGAGGGCGGAGACCCAGTACTTC. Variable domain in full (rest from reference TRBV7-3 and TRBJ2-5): GAGVSQTPSNKVTEKGKYVELRCDPISGHTALYWYRQSLGQGPEFLIYFQGTGAADDSGLPNDRFFAVRPEGSVSTLKIQRTERGDSAVYLCASSPGASGRAETQYFGPGTRLLVL.

DNA of the CDR3: TGTGCCAGCAGTTCGTACAGAAACACCATATATTTT. Its protein product is CASSSYRNTIYF. The chain recombines TRBV28 with TRBJ1-3, with D hard to call. Germline assignment: CDR1 MDHEN and CDR2 SYDVKM. The CDR3 loop spans 12 amino acids. Between the trimmed V and J ends, which lost 4 bases and 5 bases, there was a span of 6 bases.

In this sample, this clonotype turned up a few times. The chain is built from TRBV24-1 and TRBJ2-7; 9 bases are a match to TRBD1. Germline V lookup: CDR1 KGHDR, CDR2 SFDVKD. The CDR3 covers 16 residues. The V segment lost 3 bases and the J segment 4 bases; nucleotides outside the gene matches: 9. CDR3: CATSDGTTGGNYEQYF. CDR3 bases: TGTGCCACCAGTGATGGGACGACAGGGGGTAATTACGAGCAGTACTTC.

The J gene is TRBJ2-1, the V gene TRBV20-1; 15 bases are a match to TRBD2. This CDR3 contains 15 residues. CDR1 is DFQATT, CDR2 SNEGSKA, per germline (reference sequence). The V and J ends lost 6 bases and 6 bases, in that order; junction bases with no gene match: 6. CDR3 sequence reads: CSAKGLAGGINEQFF. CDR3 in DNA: TGCAGTGCAAAAGGACTAGCGGGGGGGATCAATGAGCAGTTCTTC.

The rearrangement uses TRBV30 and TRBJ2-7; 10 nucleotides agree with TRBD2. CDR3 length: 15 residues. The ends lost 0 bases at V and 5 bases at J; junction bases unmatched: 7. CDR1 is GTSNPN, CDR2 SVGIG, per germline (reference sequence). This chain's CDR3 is CAWSVGGTSVDEQYF. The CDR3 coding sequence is TGTGCCTGGAGTGTAGGAGGGACTAGCGTCGACGAGCAGTACTTC.

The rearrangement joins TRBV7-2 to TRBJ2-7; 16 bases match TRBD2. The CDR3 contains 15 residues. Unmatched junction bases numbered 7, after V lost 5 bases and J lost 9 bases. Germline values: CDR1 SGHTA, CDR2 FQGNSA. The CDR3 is CASSTGLAGGRVQYF. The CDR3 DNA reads TGTGCCAGCAGCACGGGACTAGCGGGAGGGCGGGTGCAGTACTTC.